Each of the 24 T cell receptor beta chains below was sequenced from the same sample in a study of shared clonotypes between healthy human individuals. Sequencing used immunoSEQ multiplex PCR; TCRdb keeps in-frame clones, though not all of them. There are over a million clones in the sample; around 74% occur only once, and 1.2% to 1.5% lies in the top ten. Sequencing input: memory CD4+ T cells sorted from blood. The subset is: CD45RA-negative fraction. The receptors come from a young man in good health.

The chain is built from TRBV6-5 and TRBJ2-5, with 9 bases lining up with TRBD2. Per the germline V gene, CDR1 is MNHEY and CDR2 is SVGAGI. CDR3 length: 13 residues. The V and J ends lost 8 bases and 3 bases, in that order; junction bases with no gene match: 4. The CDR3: CASGAGGKETQYF. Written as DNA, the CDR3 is TGTGCCAGCGGTGCGGGAGGGAAAGAGACCCAGTACTTC.

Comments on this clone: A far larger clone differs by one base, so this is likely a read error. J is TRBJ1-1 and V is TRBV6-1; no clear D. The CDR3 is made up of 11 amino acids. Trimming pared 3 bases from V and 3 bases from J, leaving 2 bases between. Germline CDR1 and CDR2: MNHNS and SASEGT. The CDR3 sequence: CASSEDTEAFF. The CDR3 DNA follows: TGTGCCAGCAGTGAGGACACTGAAGCTTTCTTT.

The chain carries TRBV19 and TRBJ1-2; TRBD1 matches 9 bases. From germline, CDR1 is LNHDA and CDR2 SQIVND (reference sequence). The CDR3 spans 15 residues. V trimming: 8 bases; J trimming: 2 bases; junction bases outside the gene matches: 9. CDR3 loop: CASGNRDRVNYGYTF. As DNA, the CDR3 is TGTGCCAGTGGGAACCGGGACAGGGTAAACTATGGCTACACCTTC.

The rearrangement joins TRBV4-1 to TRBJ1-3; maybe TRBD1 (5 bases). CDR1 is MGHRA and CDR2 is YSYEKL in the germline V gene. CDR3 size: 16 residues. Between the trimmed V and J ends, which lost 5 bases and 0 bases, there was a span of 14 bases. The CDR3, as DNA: TGCGCCAGCAGCAACCCGGGACGTGGCTCTGGAAACACCATATATTTT. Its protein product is CASSNPGRGSGNTIYF.

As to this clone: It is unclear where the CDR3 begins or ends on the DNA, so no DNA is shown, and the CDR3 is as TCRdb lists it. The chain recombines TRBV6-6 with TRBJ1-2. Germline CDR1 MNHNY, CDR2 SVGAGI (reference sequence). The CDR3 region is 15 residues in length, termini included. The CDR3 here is CASSSSAGVGYGYTF.

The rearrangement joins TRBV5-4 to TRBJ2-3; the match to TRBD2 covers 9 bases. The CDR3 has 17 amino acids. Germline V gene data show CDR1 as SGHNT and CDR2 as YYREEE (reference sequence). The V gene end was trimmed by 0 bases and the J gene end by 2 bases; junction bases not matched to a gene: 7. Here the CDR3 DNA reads TGTGCCAGCAGCTTGGGTGTCGGCGGGGGGGCCACAGATACGCAGTATTTT. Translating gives CASSLGVGGGATDTQYF. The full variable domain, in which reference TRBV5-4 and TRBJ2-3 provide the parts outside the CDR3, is ETGVTQSPTHLIKTRGQQVTLRCSSQSGHNTVSWYQQALGQGPQFIFQYYREEENGRGNFPPRFSGLQFPNYSSELNVNALELDDSALYLCASSLGVGGGATDTQYFGPGTRLTVL.

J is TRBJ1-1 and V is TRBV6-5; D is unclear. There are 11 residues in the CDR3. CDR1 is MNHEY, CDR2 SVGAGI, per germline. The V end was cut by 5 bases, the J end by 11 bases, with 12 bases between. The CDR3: CASSNQAGAFF. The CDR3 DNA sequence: TGTGCCAGCAGTAATCAGGCTGGCGCTTTCTTT.

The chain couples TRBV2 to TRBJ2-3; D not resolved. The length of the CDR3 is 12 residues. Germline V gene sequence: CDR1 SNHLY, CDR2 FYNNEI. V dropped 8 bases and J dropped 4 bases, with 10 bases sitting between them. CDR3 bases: TGTGCCAGCCACCCTGGAGCAGATACGCAGTATTTT. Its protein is CASHPGADTQYF.

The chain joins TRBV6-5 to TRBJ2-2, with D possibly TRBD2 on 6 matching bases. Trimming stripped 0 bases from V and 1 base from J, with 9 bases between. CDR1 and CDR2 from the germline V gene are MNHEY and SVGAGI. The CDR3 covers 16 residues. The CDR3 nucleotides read TGTGCCAGCAGTTACTCGTTTAGCGGGAACACCGGGGAGCTGTTTTTT. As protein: CASSYSFSGNTGELFF.

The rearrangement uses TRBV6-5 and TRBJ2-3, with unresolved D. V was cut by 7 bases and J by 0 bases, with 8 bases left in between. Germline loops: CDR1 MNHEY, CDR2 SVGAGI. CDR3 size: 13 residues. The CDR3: CASTSTSTDTQYF. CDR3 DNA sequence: TGTGCCAGCACCTCTACGAGCACAGATACGCAGTATTTT.

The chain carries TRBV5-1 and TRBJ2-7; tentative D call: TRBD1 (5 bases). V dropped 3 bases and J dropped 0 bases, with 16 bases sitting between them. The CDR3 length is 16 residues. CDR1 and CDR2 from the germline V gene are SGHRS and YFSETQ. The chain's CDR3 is CASSSTQGWSSYEQYF. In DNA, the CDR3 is TGCGCCAGCAGCTCCACGCAGGGCTGGAGCTCCTACGAGCAGTACTTC.

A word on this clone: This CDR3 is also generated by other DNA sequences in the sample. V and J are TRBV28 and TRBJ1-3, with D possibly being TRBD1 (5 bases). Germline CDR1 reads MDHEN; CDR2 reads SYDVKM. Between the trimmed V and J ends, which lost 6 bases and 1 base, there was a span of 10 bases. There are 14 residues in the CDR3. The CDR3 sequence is CASRSGGSGNTIYF. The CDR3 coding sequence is TGTGCCAGCAGGTCTGGGGGTTCTGGAAACACCATATATTTT. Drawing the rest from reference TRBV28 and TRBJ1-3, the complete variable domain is DVKVTQSSRYLVKRTGEKVFLECVQDMDHENMFWYRQDPGLGLRLIYFSYDVKMKEKGDIPEGYSVSREKKERFSLILESASTNQTSMYLCASRSGGSGNTIYFGEGSWLTVV.

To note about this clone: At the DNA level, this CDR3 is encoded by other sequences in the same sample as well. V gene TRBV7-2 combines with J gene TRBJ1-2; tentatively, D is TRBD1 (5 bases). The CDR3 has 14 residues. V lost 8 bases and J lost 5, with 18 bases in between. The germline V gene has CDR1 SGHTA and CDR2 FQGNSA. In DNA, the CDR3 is TGTGCCAGCTCTCCAGGGACGGGCCTTTATGGCTACACCTTC. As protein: CASSPGTGLYGYTF.

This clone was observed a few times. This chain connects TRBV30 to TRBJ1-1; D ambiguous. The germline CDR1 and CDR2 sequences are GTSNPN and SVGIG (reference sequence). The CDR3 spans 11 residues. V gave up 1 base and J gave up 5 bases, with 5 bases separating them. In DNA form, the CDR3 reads TGTGCCTGGAGTGGTGTTACTGAAGCTTTCTTT. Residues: CAWSGVTEAFF.

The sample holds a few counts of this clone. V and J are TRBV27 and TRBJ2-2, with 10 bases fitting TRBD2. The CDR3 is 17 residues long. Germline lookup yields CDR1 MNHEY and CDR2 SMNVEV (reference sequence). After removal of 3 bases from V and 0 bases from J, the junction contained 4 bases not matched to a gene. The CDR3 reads CASSLGLARSNTGELFF. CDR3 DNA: TGTGCCAGCAGTTTGGGACTAGCGCGGTCGAACACCGGGGAGCTGTTTTTT.

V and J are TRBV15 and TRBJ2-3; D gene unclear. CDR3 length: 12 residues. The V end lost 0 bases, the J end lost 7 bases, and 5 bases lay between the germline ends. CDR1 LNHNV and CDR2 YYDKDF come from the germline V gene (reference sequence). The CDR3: CATSRDGNTQYF. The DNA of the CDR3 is TGTGCCACCAGCAGAGACGGAAATACGCAGTATTTT. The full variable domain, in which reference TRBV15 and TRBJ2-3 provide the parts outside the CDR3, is DAMVIQNPRYQVTQFGKPVTLSCSQTLNHNVMYWYQQKSSQAPKLLFHYYDKDFNNEADTPDNFQSRRPNTSFCFLDIRSPGLGDTAMYLCATSRDGNTQYFGPGTRLTVL.

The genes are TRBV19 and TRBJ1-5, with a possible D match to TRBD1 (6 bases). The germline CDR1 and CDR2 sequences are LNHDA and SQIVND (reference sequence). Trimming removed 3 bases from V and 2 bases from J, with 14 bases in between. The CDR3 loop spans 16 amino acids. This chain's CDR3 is CASSISWTVGNQPQHF. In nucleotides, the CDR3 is TGTGCCAGTAGTATCTCATGGACAGTTGGCAATCAGCCCCAGCATTTT.

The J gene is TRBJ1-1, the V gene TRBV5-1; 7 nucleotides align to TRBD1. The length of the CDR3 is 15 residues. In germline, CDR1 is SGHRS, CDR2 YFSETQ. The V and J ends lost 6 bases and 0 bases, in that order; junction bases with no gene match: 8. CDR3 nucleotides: TGCGCCAGCATAAGGGAGACAGGGATGAACACTGAAGCTTTCTTT. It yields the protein CASIRETGMNTEAFF.

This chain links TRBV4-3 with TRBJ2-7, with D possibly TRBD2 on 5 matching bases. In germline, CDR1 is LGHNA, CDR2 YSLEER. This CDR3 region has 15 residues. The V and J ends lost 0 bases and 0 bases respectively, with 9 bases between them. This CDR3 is CASSQDRTPSYEQYF. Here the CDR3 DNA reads TGCGCCAGCAGCCAAGACCGGACTCCCTCCTACGAGCAGTACTTC.

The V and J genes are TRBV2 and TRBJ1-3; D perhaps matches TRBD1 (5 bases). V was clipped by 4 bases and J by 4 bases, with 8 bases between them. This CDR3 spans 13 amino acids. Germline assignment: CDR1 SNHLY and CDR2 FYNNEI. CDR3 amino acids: CASSGDGGNTIYF. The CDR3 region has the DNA TGTGCCAGCAGTGGGGACGGAGGAAACACCATATATTTT. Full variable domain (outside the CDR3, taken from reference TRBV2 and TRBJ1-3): EPEVTQTPSHQVTQMGQEVILRCVPISNHLYFYWYRQILGQKVEFLVSFYNNEISEKSEIFDDQFSVERPDGSNFTLKIRSTKLEDSAMYFCASSGDGGNTIYFGEGSWLTVV.

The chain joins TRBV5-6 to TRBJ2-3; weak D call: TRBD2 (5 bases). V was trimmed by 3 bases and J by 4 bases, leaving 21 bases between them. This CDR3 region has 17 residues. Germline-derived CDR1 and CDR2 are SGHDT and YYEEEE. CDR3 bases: TGTGCCAGCAGCTCGACTTTTGAGCGCGGGTTTGCAGATACGCAGTATTTT. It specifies CASSSTFERGFADTQYF.

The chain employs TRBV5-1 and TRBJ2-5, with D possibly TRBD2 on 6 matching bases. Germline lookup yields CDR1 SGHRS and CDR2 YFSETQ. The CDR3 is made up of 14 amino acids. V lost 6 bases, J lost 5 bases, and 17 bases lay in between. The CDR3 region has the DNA TGCGCCAGCATTCCTAGCCCCGGGAGTGAGACCCAGTACTTC. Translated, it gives CASIPSPGSETQYF.

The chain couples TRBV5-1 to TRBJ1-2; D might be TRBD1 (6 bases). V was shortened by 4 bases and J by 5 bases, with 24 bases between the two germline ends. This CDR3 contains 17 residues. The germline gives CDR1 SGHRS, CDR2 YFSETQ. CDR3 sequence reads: CASSQGHGGTILYGYTF. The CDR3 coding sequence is TGCGCCAGCAGCCAGGGACACGGGGGGACCATACTTTATGGCTACACCTTC.

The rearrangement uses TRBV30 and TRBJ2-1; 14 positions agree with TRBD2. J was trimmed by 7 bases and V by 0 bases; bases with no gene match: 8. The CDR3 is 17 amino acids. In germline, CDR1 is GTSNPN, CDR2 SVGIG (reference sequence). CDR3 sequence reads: CAWSVFGRTSGRNEQFF. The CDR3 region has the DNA TGTGCCTGGAGTGTATTTGGGAGGACTAGCGGGAGGAATGAGCAGTTCTTC.